These 18 T cell receptor beta chains were sequenced from one sample in a study of OX40 agonist ivuxolimab in advanced cancers. Clones were read by immunoSEQ multiplex PCR, and TCRdb kept only the in-frame ones, dropping some. The sample lists 20,000 or so clones, about 90% occurring once. Sequencing used CD4+ or CD8+ T cells sorted from blood, obtained in a trial of the OX40 agonist ivuxolimab. All receptors come from an adult with an advanced solid tumor such as melanoma, head and neck, liver or kidney cancer.

The chain employs TRBV28 and TRBJ1-5; D gene ambiguous. The germline CDR1 and CDR2 sequences are MDHEN and SYDVKM. The CDR3 is made up of 14 amino acids. V was pared by 8 bases and J by 4 bases, with 15 bases between. This CDR3 is CASLSLRGNQPQHF. CDR3 sequence (DNA): TGTGCCAGCCTATCCCTGCGAGGTAATCAGCCCCAGCATTTT.

This chain joins TRBV28 and TRBJ1-4, with a tentative D call TRBD1 (5 bases). V was cut by 7 bases and J by 0 bases, with 12 bases left in between. This CDR3 has 15 amino acids. The germline CDR1 and CDR2 sequences are MDHEN and SYDVKM. The CDR3 loop is CASINRGATNEKLFF. The CDR3 bases are TGTGCCAGCATAAATAGGGGAGCAACTAATGAAAAACTGTTTTTT.

The J gene is TRBJ1-1, the V gene TRBV6-5, with D unresolved. The CDR3 runs to 13 residues. Trimming cost V 0 bases and J 6 bases, with 8 bases left between them. Per germline, CDR1 MNHEY and CDR2 SVGAGI. CDR3 protein: CASSYSQAAEAFF. The CDR3 bases are TGTGCCAGCAGTTACTCCCAGGCGGCTGAAGCTTTCTTT.

J is TRBJ2-7 and V is TRBV10-2, with D possibly matching TRBD1 (5 bases). CDR3 size: 14 residues. The germline V gene has CDR1 WSHSY and CDR2 SAAADI. V gave up 5 bases and J gave up 2 bases, with 13 bases separating them. The CDR3 sequence: CASSSAGNPYEQYF. The CDR3 DNA sequence: TGCGCCAGCAGTTCGGCAGGGAACCCCTACGAGCAGTACTTC.

This clone was picked up one time. The DNA for the CDR3 is TGTGCCAGCAGCTTAGAAGGGAAGGGTTTGCATACGCAGTATTTT. Protein: CASSLEGKGLHTQYF. This chain joins TRBV7-6 and TRBJ2-3, with D uncertain. The CDR3 is made up of 15 amino acids. V lost 1 base to trimming and J lost 7 bases, with 15 bases between them. CDR1 and CDR2 (germline): SGHVS, FNYEAQ.

The rearrangement links TRBV4-1 to TRBJ2-3; D uncertain. Germline CDR1 reads MGHRA; CDR2 reads YSYEKL. The V end lost 6 bases, the J end lost 6 bases, and 10 bases lay between the germline ends. This CDR3 region has 12 residues. The CDR3 region has the DNA TGCGCCAGCAGTCAAAAAGTGGATACGCAGTATTTT. It codes for CASSQKVDTQYF.

Comments on this clone: Mismatch with germline at one junction end may stem from a read error. The V call is TRBV4-1, the J call TRBJ1-1; TRBD1 is a possible D gene (5 bases). CDR3 size: 14 residues. The germline V gene encodes CDR1 MGHRA and CDR2 YSYEKL. CDR3 residues: CASTQGRANTEAFF. As DNA, the CDR3 is TGCGCCAGCACCCAAGGCAGGGCGAACACTGAAGCTTTCTTT.

The gene calls are TRBV19 and TRBJ2-3; D is uncertain. Trimming took 5 bases from V and 6 from J, leaving 21 bases between them. CDR1 and CDR2 (germline): LNHDA, SQIVND (reference sequence). The CDR3 spans 16 residues. The CDR3, as DNA: TGTGCCAGTAGTTCATCGACTGGCCTTCTGGCGGATACGCAGTATTTT. Translated, it gives CASSSSTGLLADTQYF.

V is TRBV5-6 and J is TRBJ2-7, with D hard to call. Between the trimmed V and J ends, which lost 4 bases and 3 bases, there was a span of 11 bases. Germline CDR1 is SGHDT and CDR2 is YYEEEE. This CDR3 spans 13 amino acids. For the CDR3, the DNA is TGTGCCAGCAGCCTAGACGGCTTCTACGAGCAGTACTTC. Its translation: CASSLDGFYEQYF.

This clone was counted a few times. The V call is TRBV7-9, the J call TRBJ2-1; TRBD2 matches at 7 bases. V lost 1 base and J lost 9; bases outside the gene matches: 3. Per the germline V gene, CDR1 is SEHNR and CDR2 is FQNEAQ (reference sequence). The CDR3 spans 13 residues. This CDR3 reads CASSLGREIEQFF. CDR3 DNA: TGTGCCAGCAGCTTAGGGCGGGAGATTGAGCAGTTCTTC.

CDR3 nucleotides: TGTGCCAGCAGCCAAGTCGGAGAGACCCAGTACTTC. Amino acid sequence: CASSQVGETQYF. The V call is TRBV14, the J call TRBJ2-5; D remains unclear. Trimming shortened V by 1 base and J by 4 bases, and 4 bases separated the two germline ends. CDR3 length: 12 residues. Per germline, CDR1 SGHDN and CDR2 FVKESK. Variable domain in full (rest from reference TRBV14 and TRBJ2-5): EAGVTQFPSHSVIEKGQTVTLRCDPISGHDNLYWYRRVMGKEIKFLLHFVKESKQDESGMPNNRFLAERTGGTYSTLKVQPAELEDSGVYFCASSQVGETQYFGPGTRLLVL.

This rearrangement joins TRBV7-2 to TRBJ1-1; TRBD1 aligns across 10 bases. The V gene's germline CDR1 is SGHTA and CDR2 FQGNSA. CDR3 length: 16 residues. Trimming took 5 bases from V and 0 from J; bases not matched to a gene: 6. The DNA of the CDR3 is TGTGCCAGCAGCAGACAGGGGGCCTCCATGAACACTGAAGCTTTCTTT. Encoded protein: CASSRQGASMNTEAFF.

This sequence joins TRBV6-5 and TRBJ2-2; D gene unclear. The CDR3 runs 13 residues. Germline V gene sequence: CDR1 MNHEY, CDR2 SVGAGI. V was pared by 2 bases and J by 8 bases, with 9 bases between. The CDR3 is CASSYNPTGELFF. The CDR3 DNA follows: TGTGCCAGCAGTTACAATCCTACAGGGGAGCTGTTTTTT.

The chain employs TRBV29-1 and TRBJ1-2; D is perhaps TRBD1 (6 bases). Trimming pared 7 bases from V and 4 bases from J, leaving 10 bases between. The CDR3 contains 11 residues. Germline V gene data show CDR1 as SQVTM and CDR2 as ANQGSEA. CDR3 amino acids: CSDREFYGYTF. The CDR3 DNA follows: TGCAGCGACAGGGAATTCTATGGCTACACCTTC.

The CDR3 here is CASSYTGPTGELFF. CDR3 DNA: TGTGCCAGCAGTTACACAGGGCCCACCGGGGAGCTGTTTTTT. The chain uses TRBV6-6 and TRBJ2-2, with D perhaps TRBD1 (6 bases). V was shortened by 2 bases and J by 4 bases, with 8 bases between the two germline ends. The CDR3 covers 14 residues. Germline V gene sequence: CDR1 MNHNY, CDR2 SVGAGI (reference sequence).

The V call is TRBV14, the J call TRBJ2-7; no clear D gene. Trimming stripped 1 base from V and 6 bases from J, with 7 bases between. Germline lookup yields CDR1 SGHDN and CDR2 FVKESK. The CDR3 runs 12 residues. CDR3 loop: CASSQVSAEQYF. DNA of the CDR3: TGTGCCAGCAGCCAAGTCAGCGCCGAGCAGTACTTC.

The chain joins TRBV27 to TRBJ2-3, with a possible D match to TRBD2 (7 bases). In germline, CDR1 is MNHEY, CDR2 SMNVEV (reference sequence). CDR3 length: 15 amino acids. V shed 4 bases and J shed 4 bases, with 15 bases lying between them. The CDR3 reads CASSWGGTTADTQYF. CDR3 bases: TGTGCCAGCAGTTGGGGGGGGACAACGGCAGATACGCAGTATTTT.

This rearrangement joins TRBV6-5 to TRBJ2-7; 10 positions match TRBD2. J gave up 2 bases and V 6 bases, and 7 bases lay outside the gene matches. CDR1 is MNHEY, CDR2 SVGAGI, per germline. The CDR3 has 15 residues. The CDR3 DNA sequence: TGTGCCAGCAGCATCGGACTAGCGGCCACCTACGAGCAGTACTTC. This encodes CASSIGLAATYEQYF.